The 15 T cell receptor beta chains listed next were all sequenced from one sample in a study of OX40 agonist ivuxolimab in advanced cancers. Assay used: immunoSEQ multiplex PCR; TCRdb lists only in-frame clones, some missing. The repertoire holds about 23,000 clones, with approximately 77% as singletons. The source was CD4+ or CD8+ T cells sorted from blood, collected in a trial of the OX40 agonist ivuxolimab. The receptors come from an adult with an advanced solid tumor such as melanoma, head and neck, liver or kidney cancer.

This clone was observed a handful of times. This rearrangement joins TRBV2 to TRBJ1-2; the D is unclear. The CDR3 consists of 13 residues. V lost 8 bases, J lost 2 bases, and 12 bases lay in between. CDR1 and CDR2 (germline): SNHLY, FYNNEI. The CDR3 sequence is CASHQDLNYGYTF. CDR3 sequence (DNA): TGTGCCAGCCATCAAGATCTAAACTATGGCTACACCTTC.

This clone was seen just once. The rearrangement links TRBV10-3 to TRBJ2-1; 9 bases are shared with TRBD1. The V segment lost 3 bases and the J segment 10 bases; nucleotides outside the gene matches: 4. The CDR3 is 13 amino acids. The germline gives CDR1 ENHRY, CDR2 SYGVKD. CDR3 nucleotide sequence: TGTGCCATCAGTGAAACAGGGGGCAACGAGCAGTTCTTC. This translates into CAISETGGNEQFF.

This clone turned up a few times. The chain has TRBV5-1 and TRBJ2-3, with 7 bases lining up with TRBD1. This CDR3 comprises 14 residues. V lost 0 bases and J lost 3; bases outside the gene matches: 1. The V gene's germline CDR1 is SGHRS and CDR2 YFSETQ. This CDR3 reads CASSLDRGTDTQYF. For the CDR3, the DNA is TGCGCCAGCAGCTTGGACAGGGGTACAGATACGCAGTATTTT.

The chain recombines TRBV5-1 with TRBJ2-1; 7 bases map to TRBD2. CDR1 and CDR2 from the germline V gene are SGHRS and YFSETQ. The CDR3 totals 14 residues. J gave up 4 bases and V 4 bases, and 5 bases lay outside the gene matches. The chain's CDR3 is CASSPGGEYNEQFF. Written as DNA, the CDR3 is TGCGCCAGCAGCCCGGGGGGAGAATACAATGAGCAGTTCTTC.

The gene calls are TRBV28 and TRBJ1-4; 7 nucleotides agree with TRBD1. The CDR3 contains 13 residues. CDR1 and CDR2 (germline): MDHEN, SYDVKM. J gave up 10 bases and V 8 bases, and 10 bases lay outside the gene matches. The CDR3 protein is CASGGEGGRKLFF. CDR3 coding DNA: TGTGCCAGCGGGGGGGAAGGGGGCCGAAAACTGTTTTTT.

The chain combines TRBV7-9 with TRBJ2-3; the D is unclear. The CDR3 is 15 amino acids. Between the trimmed V and J ends, which lost 5 bases and 1 base, there was a span of 13 bases. Germline V gene sequence: CDR1 SEHNR, CDR2 FQNEAQ (reference sequence). The CDR3 DNA reads TGTGCCAGCAGCCCTCTAAATTGGGGCACAGATACGCAGTATTTT. This gives the protein CASSPLNWGTDTQYF.

This clone turned up a few times. The CDR3 loop reads CASSPPAGTGGEETQYF. The CDR3 DNA reads as TGTGCCAGCAGCCCACCCGCCGGGACAGGGGGCGAAGAGACCCAGTACTTC. This chain links TRBV28 with TRBJ2-5; 12 nucleotides align to TRBD1. Germline CDR1 MDHEN, CDR2 SYDVKM. CDR3 length: 17 residues. Trimming at V came to 6 bases and at J to 3 bases, leaving 11 bases not matched to a gene. The variable domain in full, completed from reference TRBV28 and TRBJ2-5, reads DVKVTQSSRYLVKRTGEKVFLECVQDMDHENMFWYRQDPGLGLRLIYFSYDVKMKEKGDIPEGYSVSREKKERFSLILESASTNQTSMYLCASSPPAGTGGEETQYFGPGTRLLVL.

This sequence joins TRBV7-3 and TRBJ1-6; TRBD1 agrees at 10 bases. The CDR3 has 15 amino acids. The trim removed 5 bases at V and 10 bases at J, leaving 8 bases unmatched. Looked up from germline, CDR1 is SGHTA and CDR2 is FQGTGA. The CDR3 is CASSETGGAGSPLHF. CDR3 sequence (DNA): TGTGCCAGCAGCGAGACAGGGGGCGCGGGATCACCCCTCCACTTT.

This clone was seen a few times. V and J are TRBV5-1 and TRBJ2-3; 10 bases line up with TRBD1. V lost 5 bases, J lost 3 bases, and 3 bases stayed unmatched. The CDR3 totals 14 residues. From germline, CDR1 is SGHRS and CDR2 YFSETQ. CDR3 DNA sequence: TGCGCCAGCAGGGGACAGGGGTTGACAGATACGCAGTATTTT. It codes for CASRGQGLTDTQYF.

The chain recombines TRBV10-3 with TRBJ1-3, with no clear D. This CDR3 is 16 amino acids long. V shed 1 base and J shed 0 bases, with 10 bases lying between them. The germline V gene encodes CDR1 ENHRY and CDR2 SYGVKD. In DNA form, the CDR3 reads TGTGCCATCAGTGAGTATGGACGCAGCTCTGGAAACACCATATATTTT. This sequence encodes CAISEYGRSSGNTIYF.

The rearrangement joins TRBV11-1 to TRBJ2-5; 7 nucleotides match TRBD2. The germline V gene encodes CDR1 SGHAT and CDR2 FQDESV (reference sequence). This CDR3 comprises 14 residues. Trimming at V came to 5 bases and at J to 5 bases, leaving 8 bases not matched to a gene. CDR3 sequence: CASSQGLSLETQYF. CDR3 in DNA: TGTGCCAGCAGCCAGGGACTAAGTCTCGAGACCCAGTACTTC.

This chain connects TRBV6-4 to TRBJ1-5, with D hard to call. The CDR3 covers 12 residues. Trimming removed 4 bases from V and 13 bases from J, with 14 bases in between. Germline V gene data show CDR1 as MRHNA and CDR2 as SNTAGT. The DNA of the CDR3 is TGTGCCAGCAGTGGCCCGGAGGGTAAACAGCATTTT. It is translated as CASSGPEGKQHF.

This chain joins TRBV27 and TRBJ1-1; D is undetermined. The germline gives CDR1 MNHEY, CDR2 SMNVEV (reference sequence). The ends were cut back, 2 bases at V and 1 base at J, with 8 bases in the middle. CDR3 length: 14 amino acids. The CDR3 protein is CASSLGPTNTEAFF. The CDR3 bases are TGTGCCAGCAGTTTAGGGCCGACGAACACTGAAGCTTTCTTT.

CDR3 in amino acids: CASRSGYNEQFF. CDR3 nucleotide sequence: TGTGCCAGCAGAAGCGGCTACAATGAGCAGTTCTTC. This chain connects TRBV28 to TRBJ2-1; weak D call: TRBD2 (5 bases). Per the germline V gene, CDR1 is MDHEN and CDR2 is SYDVKM. V gave up 6 bases and J gave up 3 bases, with 6 bases separating them. CDR3 length equals 12 residues.

By share of the sample, this clone is medium-sized. The chain has TRBV7-9 and TRBJ1-1; 9 bases are shared with TRBD1. The germline CDR1 and CDR2 sequences are SEHNR and FQNEAQ (reference sequence). V trimming: 5 bases; J trimming: 5 bases; junction bases outside the gene matches: 6. The CDR3 is 14 residues long. The CDR3, as DNA: TGTGCCAGCAGCGTCGGGACAGGGAAGACTGAAGCTTTCTTT. This gives the protein CASSVGTGKTEAFF. The full variable domain, completed using reference TRBV7-9 and TRBJ1-1, is DTGVSQNPRHKITKRGQNVTFRCDPISEHNRLYWYRQTLGQGPEFLTYFQNEAQLEKSRLLSDRFSAERPKGSFSTLEIQRTEQGDSAMYLCASSVGTGKTEAFFGQGTRLTVV.